The 27 T cell receptor beta chains reported below all come from one sample, sequenced in a study of blood T cell repertoires in COVID-19. The table came from immunoSEQ multiplex PCR; TCRdb's copy has only in-frame clones and leaves some out. The sample lists about 190,000 clones, approximately 81% occurring once. The sample taken for sequencing was peripheral blood. These receptors originate from a human donor in a cohort sampled during active COVID-19.

V usage is TRBV28 and J usage is TRBJ1-3; TRBD1 matches at 7 bases. Germline values: CDR1 MDHEN, CDR2 SYDVKM. The CDR3 spans 16 residues. Trimming removed 2 bases from V and 2 bases from J; junction bases left unmatched: 6. CDR3 coding DNA: TGTGCCAGCAGTTTAGACAGGGATATCGCTGGAAACACCATATATTTT. It translates to CASSLDRDIAGNTIYF.

This clone was seen once. CDR3: CASSTGTGVSGELFF. The CDR3 DNA follows: TGTGCCAGTAGTACCGGGACAGGGGTGTCCGGGGAGCTGTTTTTT. The chain uses TRBV19 and TRBJ2-2; 10 nucleotides agree with TRBD1. Germline CDR1 and CDR2: LNHDA and SQIVND (reference sequence). CDR3 length: 15 residues. The ends lost 4 bases at V and 6 bases at J; junction bases unmatched: 5.

The chain links TRBV18 to TRBJ2-1, with 14 bases aligning to TRBD2. Germline V gives CDR1 KGHSH, CDR2 LQKENI. With V trimmed by 6 bases and J by 9 bases, 10 bases remained unmatched. CDR3 size: 16 residues. CDR3 residues: CASSEGTSGSGSEQFF. CDR3 nucleotide sequence: TGTGCCAGCTCGGAGGGGACTAGCGGGAGCGGCAGTGAGCAGTTCTTC.

The chain has TRBV5-1 and TRBJ2-3; 7 positions match TRBD1. CDR3 length: 14 residues. From germline, CDR1 is SGHRS and CDR2 YFSETQ. The V segment lost 4 bases and the J segment 1 base; nucleotides outside the gene matches: 3. CDR3 sequence reads: CASSPGQGTDTQYF. In nucleotides, the CDR3 is TGCGCCAGCAGCCCAGGACAGGGCACAGATACGCAGTATTTT.

This chain joins TRBV9 and TRBJ2-2; perhaps TRBD2 as D (5 bases). The CDR3 is 15 amino acids. CDR1 SGDLS and CDR2 YYNGEE come from the germline V gene. The V and J ends lost 4 bases and 4 bases respectively, with 14 bases between them. CDR3 coding DNA: TGTGCCAGCAGCCTTGGACTGGGCCGCACCGGGGAGCTGTTTTTT. Its protein product is CASSLGLGRTGELFF.

The chain carries TRBV5-1 and TRBJ1-4; no firm D call. CDR1 SGHRS and CDR2 YFSETQ come from the germline V gene. V was shortened by 4 bases and J by 0 bases, with 13 bases between the two germline ends. The CDR3 runs to 16 residues. The CDR3 is CASSPWASTTNEKLFF. For the CDR3, the DNA is TGCGCCAGCAGCCCTTGGGCCAGCACAACTAATGAAAAACTGTTTTTT. The whole variable domain, remainder taken from reference TRBV5-1 and TRBJ1-4, is KAGVTQTPRYLIKTRGQQVTLSCSPISGHRSVSWYQQTPGQGLQFLFEYFSETQRNKGNFPGRFSGRQFSNSRSEMNVSTLELGDSALYLCASSPWASTTNEKLFFGSGTQLSVL.

The J gene is TRBJ1-2, the V gene TRBV4-1; D call uncertain. Germline-derived CDR1 and CDR2 are MGHRA and YSYEKL. Trimming removed 4 bases from V and 6 bases from J, with 18 bases in between. The CDR3 sequence is 15 residues long. The CDR3 DNA sequence: TGCGCCAGCAGCCCAAGCGATCCCAGCTCTCATGGCTACACCTTC. Protein product: CASSPSDPSSHGYTF.

The chain is built from TRBV4-1 and TRBJ1-4; D gene uncertain. Germline lookup yields CDR1 MGHRA and CDR2 YSYEKL. V lost 0 bases, J lost 0 bases, and 20 bases lay in between. This CDR3 is built from 20 residues. The CDR3 is CASSQDRGKTGYATNEKLFF. CDR3 nucleotide sequence: TGCGCCAGCAGCCAAGATCGCGGCAAAACGGGTTATGCAACTAATGAAAAACTGTTTTTT.

V gene TRBV12-3 or TRBV12-4 combines with J gene TRBJ1-5; 7 bases fit TRBD1. V shed 5 bases and J 9 bases; nucleotides not matched to a gene: 7. This CDR3 contains 13 residues. The CDR3 DNA follows: TGTGCCAGCAGTCCAAACAGGGGCGGGCCCCAGCATTTT. Translating it yields CASSPNRGGPQHF.

The chain joins TRBV9 to TRBJ2-3, with 9 bases that match TRBD2. Per germline, CDR1 SGDLS and CDR2 YYNGEE. J gave up 2 bases and V 3 bases, and 7 bases lay outside the gene matches. The CDR3 consists of 16 residues. The CDR3 sequence: CASSGRLAVITDTQYF. The CDR3 coding sequence is TGTGCCAGCAGCGGACGACTAGCGGTGATCACAGATACGCAGTATTTT.

This sequence joins TRBV3-1 (or the pseudogene TRBV3-2) and TRBJ1-4; D not resolved. CDR3 size: 12 residues. The V gene's germline CDR1 is LGHDT and CDR2 YNNKEL (reference sequence). V dropped 4 bases and J dropped 7 bases, with 7 bases sitting between them. DNA of the CDR3: TGTGCCAGCAGCCGGTACTCTGAAAAACTGTTTTTT. It yields the protein CASSRYSEKLFF.

J is TRBJ1-4 and V is TRBV3-1 (or the pseudogene TRBV3-2); D remains unclear. Deletions cut 1 base from V and 15 bases from J, with 15 bases between. The CDR3 length is 13 residues. Per germline, CDR1 LGHDT and CDR2 YNNKEL (reference sequence). The CDR3 DNA is TGTGCCAGCAGCCAAGTTACGTCAGCGCCCGTGTTTTTT. The encoded protein is CASSQVTSAPVFF.

The chain links TRBV19 to TRBJ1-5; the D is unclear. Germline assignment: CDR1 LNHDA and CDR2 SQIVND (reference sequence). CDR3 length: 15 amino acids. Trimming removed 5 bases from V and 3 bases from J, with 14 bases in between. The CDR3 here is CASSLLEAFNQPQHF. CDR3 nucleotides: TGTGCCAGTAGTCTTCTAGAAGCGTTCAATCAGCCCCAGCATTTT.

This clone has just one count. The chain uses TRBV6-2 or TRBV6-3 and TRBJ1-6; D is unclear. This CDR3 is 12 amino acids long. Germline CDR1 and CDR2: MNHEY and SVGEGT. V dropped 4 bases and J dropped 8 bases, with 6 bases sitting between them. This CDR3 reads CASSSRDSPLHF. The CDR3 region has the DNA TGTGCCAGCAGTTCTCGGGATTCACCCCTCCACTTT.

This clone showed up just a few times. The CDR3 loop reads CASQVGQNTDTQYF. The CDR3 DNA reads TGTGCCAGCCAGGTGGGACAGAACACAGATACGCAGTATTTT. The rearrangement joins TRBV18 to TRBJ2-3, with 7 bases identical to TRBD1. Germline assignment: CDR1 KGHSH and CDR2 LQKENI. V lost 8 bases to trimming and J lost 2 bases; unmatched junction nucleotides: 7. The length of the CDR3 is 14 residues. Using reference TRBV18 and TRBJ2-3 for the parts outside the CDR3, the full variable domain is NAGVMQNPRHLVRRRGQEARLRCSPMKGHSHVYWYRQLPEEGLKFMVYLQKENIIDESGMPKERFSAEFPKEGPSILRIQQVVRGDSAAYFCASQVGQNTDTQYFGPGTRLTVL.

The V call is TRBV6-5, the J call TRBJ2-1; TRBD1 agrees at 8 bases. J gave up 5 bases and V 7 bases, and 10 bases lay outside the gene matches. The germline V gene encodes CDR1 MNHEY and CDR2 SVGAGI. There are 15 residues in the CDR3. The CDR3 DNA is TGTGCCAGCACCTCGACAGGGGTGCGGAACAATGAGCAGTTCTTC. Encoded protein: CASTSTGVRNNEQFF.

The genes are TRBV5-1 and TRBJ2-2; the D is unclear. V was clipped by 0 bases and J by 5 bases, with 11 bases between them. Germline values: CDR1 SGHRS, CDR2 YFSETQ. The CDR3 spans 15 residues. CDR3 bases: TGCGCCAGCAGCTTGGAGAGTAGAAGAACCGGGGAGCTGTTTTTT. Translating gives CASSLESRRTGELFF.

This chain uses TRBV29-1 with TRBJ2-1; no clear D gene. The length of the CDR3 is 11 residues. The V and J ends lost 1 base and 8 bases respectively, with 6 bases between them. Per the germline V gene, CDR1 is SQVTM and CDR2 is ANQGSEA. Here the CDR3 reads CSVEGFYEQFF. As DNA, the CDR3 is TGCAGCGTTGAAGGTTTCTATGAGCAGTTCTTC.

On this clone itself: This sample includes further DNA sequences coding for the same CDR3. The rearrangement uses TRBV5-1 and TRBJ1-6; 10 bases map to TRBD1. Trimming removed 0 bases from V and 9 bases from J; junction bases left unmatched: 0. The CDR3 covers 14 residues. Per the germline V gene, CDR1 is SGHRS and CDR2 is YFSETQ. In DNA form, the CDR3 reads TGCGCCAGCAGCTTGGGACAGGGGGCTTCACCCCTCCACTTT. It translates to CASSLGQGASPLHF.

The V call is TRBV28, the J call TRBJ1-5, with D tentatively TRBD1 (6 bases). V lost 4 bases and J lost 1, with 17 bases in between. The germline V gene encodes CDR1 MDHEN and CDR2 SYDVKM. CDR3 length: 17 amino acids. CDR3 nucleotides: TGTGCCAGCAGTTACATCCGGGGGGCGACGAGCAATCAGCCCCAGCATTTT. Amino acid sequence: CASSYIRGATSNQPQHF.

This chain uses TRBV18 with TRBJ2-5; 9 nucleotides agree with TRBD2. V lost 0 bases to trimming and J lost 1 base; unmatched junction nucleotides: 0. The germline gives CDR1 KGHSH, CDR2 LQKENI. This CDR3 spans 15 amino acids. CDR3 region: CASSPPSGGQETQYF. DNA of the CDR3: TGTGCCAGCTCACCACCTAGCGGGGGCCAAGAGACCCAGTACTTC.

This chain links TRBV7-9 with TRBJ1-6; 7 bases match TRBD1. The CDR3 runs 13 residues. Germline CDR1 and CDR2: SEHNR and FQNEAQ (reference sequence). The V gene end was trimmed by 8 bases and the J gene end by 5 bases; junction bases not matched to a gene: 3. The CDR3 protein is CASGDSNNSPLHF. The CDR3 DNA sequence: TGTGCCAGCGGGGACAGCAATAATTCACCCCTCCACTTT. The full variable domain, completed using reference TRBV7-9 and TRBJ1-6, is DTGVSQNPRHKITKRGQNVTFRCDPISEHNRLYWYRQTLGQGPEFLTYFQNEAQLEKSRLLSDRFSAERPKGSFSTLEIQRTEQGDSAMYLCASGDSNNSPLHFGNGTRLTVT.

The J gene is TRBJ1-4, the V gene TRBV3-1 (or the pseudogene TRBV3-2); tentatively, D is TRBD1 (5 bases). With 1 base removed from V and 7 bases from J, the gap between germline ends came to 10 bases. Looked up from germline, CDR1 is LGHDT and CDR2 is YNNKEL (reference sequence). The CDR3 consists of 14 residues. The CDR3 DNA follows: TGTGCCAGCAGCCAAGGGGGCCGTGGTGAAAAACTGTTTTTT. It yields the protein CASSQGGRGEKLFF.

The V and J genes are TRBV6-4 and TRBJ1-4; no clear D. Germline CDR1 MRHNA, CDR2 SNTAGT. This CDR3 contains 16 residues. The V gene lost 7 bases and the J gene lost 0 bases, with 15 bases spanning the gap. Here the CDR3 reads CASKIQPTATNEKLFF. The CDR3 coding sequence is TGTGCCAGCAAGATACAGCCTACTGCAACTAATGAAAAACTGTTTTTT.

This chain joins TRBV15 and TRBJ2-1, with 7 bases identical to TRBD2. Germline V gives CDR1 LNHNV, CDR2 YYDKDF (reference sequence). J gave up 8 bases and V 5 bases, and 6 bases lay outside the gene matches. The CDR3 loop spans 13 amino acids. The CDR3 spells CATSGRREDEQFF. As DNA, the CDR3 is TGTGCCACCAGCGGGCGCCGGGAGGATGAGCAGTTCTTC.

The chain is built from TRBV6-5 and TRBJ2-7; D not resolved. With 0 bases removed from V and 5 bases from J, the gap between germline ends came to 11 bases. Germline CDR1 MNHEY, CDR2 SVGAGI. The CDR3 is 14 residues long. Here the CDR3 DNA reads TGTGCCAGCAGTTACTCGACTTGGTCCAACGAGCAGTACTTC. Its translation: CASSYSTWSNEQYF.

The V gene is TRBV9, the J gene TRBJ2-7; TRBD1 aligns across 11 bases. From germline, CDR1 is SGDLS and CDR2 YYNGEE. The trim removed 0 bases at V and 5 bases at J, leaving 4 bases unmatched. The CDR3 consists of 15 residues. The CDR3 spells CASSVEGDRGNEQYV. CDR3 DNA sequence: TGTGCCAGCAGCGTAGAGGGGGACAGGGGGAACGAGCAGTACGTC.